This is a list of T cell receptor beta chains from one sample in a study of T cell changes during pregnancy in multiple sclerosis. Measured with immunoSEQ multiplex PCR; TCRdb has only the in-frame clones, and not every one. The sample gives just under 80,000 clones, approximately 92% of which show up once; around 0.75% is in the top ten. The specimen was peripheral blood, collected in the second trimester of pregnancy. The receptors derive from a female donor in good health, enrolled as a control in a pregnancy study. The CDR3 runs from the conserved cysteine through the conserved F or W. A D gene is named only where the DNA matches it firmly. Clone sizes are given selectively: once, few, many, or a class where the clone is expanded.

clone size	V gene	D gene	J gene	CDR3 protein	CDR3 DNA
-	TRBV5-6	-	TRBJ1-2	CASSLTRDYGYTF	TGTGCCAGCAGCTTGACGAGGGACTATGGCTACACCTTC
-	TRBV5-4	TRBD2	TRBJ2-3	CASSFSGTSGTDTQYF	TGTGCCAGCAGTTTCTCCGGGACTAGCGGAACAGATACGCAGTATTTT
-	TRBV4-3	-	TRBJ1-4	CASSQDLGASNEKLFF	TGCGCCAGCAGCCAAGATCTGGGGGCCTCTAATGAAAAACTGTTTTTT
-	TRBV27	TRBD1	TRBJ1-1	CASSSGQGRTEAFF	TGTGCCAGCAGTTCGGGACAGGGCAGGACTGAAGCTTTCTTT
-	TRBV27	-	TRBJ2-3	CASSLTRVVDTQYF	TGTGCCAGCAGTTTAACGCGGGTGGTGGATACGCAGTATTTT
-	TRBV5-6	-	TRBJ2-3	CASSLASTDTQYF	TGTGCCAGCAGCTTGGCTAGCACAGATACGCAGTATTTT
-	TRBV25-1	TRBD1	TRBJ1-4	CASTPGQGNEKLFF	TGTGCCAGCACCCCGGGACAGGGGAACGAAAAACTGTTTTTT
-	TRBV11-1	-	TRBJ1-2	CASSSYRTDTTKGYTF	TGTGCCAGCAGCTCATACCGGACGGACACCACTAAGGGCTACACCTTC
-	TRBV10-3	TRBD1	TRBJ2-7	CATHRDRGEQYF	TGTGCCACCCACCGGGACAGAGGAGAGCAGTACTTC
-	TRBV5-6	TRBD1	TRBJ2-7	CASSSGTGVYEQYF	TGTGCCAGCAGCTCCGGGACAGGAGTCTACGAGCAGTACTTC
-	TRBV15	-	TRBJ1-1	CATSREQTVNTEAFF	TGTGCCACCAGCAGAGAGCAGACAGTGAACACTGAAGCTTTCTTT
-	TRBV4-3	TRBD1	TRBJ2-7	CASSQDLPTGQGVSYEQYF	TGCGCCAGCAGCCAAGATCTCCCCACAGGACAGGGGGTATCCTACGAGCAGTACTTC
-	TRBV10-3	-	TRBJ2-1	CATSTGTYNEQFF	TGTGCCACGTCGACAGGGACTTACAATGAGCAGTTCTTC
-	TRBV27	-	TRBJ2-5	CASSPGPSGEETQYF	TGTGCCAGCAGTCCCGGGCCATCCGGGGAAGAGACCCAGTACTTC
-	TRBV18	TRBD1	TRBJ1-2	CASSTWTGSENYGYTF	TGTGCCAGCTCAACCTGGACAGGGTCAGAGAACTATGGCTACACCTTC
-	TRBV14	-	TRBJ2-6	CASSLFQGLLSGANVLTF	TGTGCCAGCAGCCTCTTTCAGGGTCTTCTCTCTGGGGCCAACGTCCTGACTTTC
-	TRBV28	TRBD2	TRBJ2-1	CASSPGGASYNEQFF	TGTGCCAGCAGTCCCGGGGGGGCATCCTACAATGAGCAGTTCTTC
-	TRBV4-1	-	TRBJ1-2	CASKTTRRQGGYTF	TGCGCCAGCAAGACTACACGACGGCAGGGGGGCTACACCTTC
-	TRBV6-5	-	TRBJ1-1	CASSYSGDSRAFF	TGTGCCAGCAGTTACTCGGGGGACTCCCGGGCTTTCTTT
-	TRBV7-2	-	TRBJ1-6	CASRRFPGAYNSPLHF	TGTGCCAGCAGGCGTTTCCCGGGAGCTTATAATTCACCCCTCCACTTT
-	TRBV30	TRBD1	TRBJ1-6	CAWDPDRPASPLHF	TGTGCCTGGGACCCGGACAGGCCCGCATCACCCCTCCACTTT
-	TRBV7-2	-	TRBJ2-1	CASSLFGGISYNEQFF	TGTGCCAGCAGCCTTTTTGGGGGCATCTCCTACAATGAGCAGTTCTTC
-	TRBV11-3	-	TRBJ2-1	CASSLDQRAYNEQFF	TGTGCCAGCAGCTTAGACCAGCGGGCCTACAATGAGCAGTTCTTC
once	TRBV7-2	-	TRBJ1-2	CASSLATPPNYGYTF	TGTGCCAGCAGCTTAGCCACACCACCTAACTATGGCTACACCTTC
once	TRBV7-2	TRBD2	TRBJ2-7	CASSTTGLVGGEQYF	TGTGCCAGCAGCACCACGGGACTAGTCGGGGGCGAGCAGTACTTC
-	TRBV25-1	-	TRBJ2-1	CASTGWDNLNNEQFF	TGTGCCAGCACTGGCTGGGACAACCTTAACAATGAGCAGTTCTTC
once	TRBV6-4	TRBD2	TRBJ2-3	CASSDGAGGSADTQYF	TGTGCCAGCAGTGACGGCGCGGGGGGGTCGGCAGATACGCAGTATTTT
-	TRBV30	TRBD1	TRBJ1-1	CARRQGTTEAFF	TGTGCCAGACGACAGGGGACCACTGAAGCTTTCTTT
few	TRBV30	-	TRBJ1-1	CAWIVEVNTEAFF	TGTGCCTGGATCGTAGAGGTGAACACTGAAGCTTTCTTT
-	TRBV11-2	-	TRBJ2-7	CASSLSWESSYEQYF	TGTGCCAGCAGCTTATCTTGGGAGAGCTCCTACGAGCAGTACTTC
-	TRBV7-2	-	TRBJ1-2	CASSLATGDQYGYTF	TGTGCCAGCAGCTTAGCGACAGGCGACCAATATGGCTACACCTTC
once	TRBV5-1	TRBD1	TRBJ1-1	CASSLVGQGDTEAFF	TGCGCCAGCAGTTTGGTGGGACAGGGGGACACTGAAGCTTTCTTT